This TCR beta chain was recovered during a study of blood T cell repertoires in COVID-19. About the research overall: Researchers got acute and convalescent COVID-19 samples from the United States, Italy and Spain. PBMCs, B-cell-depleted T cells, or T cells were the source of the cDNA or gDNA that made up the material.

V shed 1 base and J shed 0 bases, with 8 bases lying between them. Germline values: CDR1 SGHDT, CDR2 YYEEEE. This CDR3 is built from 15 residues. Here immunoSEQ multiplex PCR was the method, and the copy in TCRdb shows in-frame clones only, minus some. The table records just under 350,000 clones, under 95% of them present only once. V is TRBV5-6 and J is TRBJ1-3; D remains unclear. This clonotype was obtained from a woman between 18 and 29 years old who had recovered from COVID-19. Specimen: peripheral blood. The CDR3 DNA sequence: TGTGCCAGCAGCTTGAGGCGGTTCTCTGGAAACACCATATATTTT. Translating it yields CASSLRRFSGNTIYF.